This TCR beta chain was retrieved from a study of regulatory T cells in long-lasting Graves disease. Findings and caveats of the study: Favoring TRBV28, TRBJ1-2 and TRBJ2-5 was a feature seen in persistent disease.

This clonotype was found many times. Its antigen is unidentified. V was clipped by 4 bases and J by 2 bases, with 6 bases between them. Looked up from germline, CDR1 is SNHLY and CDR2 is FYNNEI. The CDR3 loop spans 14 amino acids. Researchers made TCR beta libraries by using iRepertoire HTBI primers and running Arm-PCR on CDR3 regions. Original processing methods: Across the samples, identification revealed around 65 TRBV and about 15 TRBJ segments. TCRdb ran MiXCR on the multiplex PCR reads and lists one entry per CDR3 protein. What appears here as the V and J calls and clone size reflects TCRdb's work, not the paper's. The sample comprises 400,000 to 500,000 distinct CDR3 sequences, 15% of which are singletons, and about a sixth rests with the top ten. Regarding time point: newly diagnosed GD, antithyroid drugs for less than 3 months. PBMC RNA was the source of the TCR library. The authors drew 8.5 to 9.5 milliliters of peripheral blood into EDTA tubes.

Another study also made use of these data, one on T cells in Graves' hyperthyroidism and ophthalmopathy.

The sequence was obtained from a woman in her twenties or thirties with Graves disease. The V call is TRBV2, the J call TRBJ2-6; a possible D gene is TRBD1 (6 bases). Here the sequenced sample was peripheral blood mononuclear cells (PBMCs), taken at new diagnosis, from a patient treated with antithyroid drugs. The CDR3 spells CASSGDTGANVLTF. CDR3 bases: TGTGCCAGCAGTGGGGACACTGGGGCCAACGTCCTGACTTTC.